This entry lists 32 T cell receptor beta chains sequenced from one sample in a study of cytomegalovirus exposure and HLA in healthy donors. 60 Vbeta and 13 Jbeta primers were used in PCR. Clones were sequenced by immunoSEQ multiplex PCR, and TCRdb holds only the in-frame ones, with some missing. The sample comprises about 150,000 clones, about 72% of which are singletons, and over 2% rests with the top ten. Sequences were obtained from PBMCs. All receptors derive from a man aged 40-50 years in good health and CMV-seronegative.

The CDR3 coding sequence is TGTGCCAGCAGTTTATCCCCAGGGTTCTATGGCTACACCTTC. It specifies CASSLSPGFYGYTF. The V call is TRBV27, the J call TRBJ1-2; D is perhaps TRBD1 (5 bases). Per germline, CDR1 MNHEY and CDR2 SMNVEV (reference sequence). V lost 0 bases and J 4 bases, leaving 9 bases between the germline ends. CDR3 length equals 14 residues.

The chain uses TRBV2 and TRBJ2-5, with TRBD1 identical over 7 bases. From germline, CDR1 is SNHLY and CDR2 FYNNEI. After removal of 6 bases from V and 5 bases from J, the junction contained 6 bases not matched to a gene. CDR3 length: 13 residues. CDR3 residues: CASSQTGWETQYF. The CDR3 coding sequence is TGTGCCAGCAGCCAGACAGGGTGGGAGACCCAGTACTTC. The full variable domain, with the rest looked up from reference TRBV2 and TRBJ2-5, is EPEVTQTPSHQVTQMGQEVILRCVPISNHLYFYWYRQILGQKVEFLVSFYNNEISEKSEIFDDQFSVERPDGSNFTLKIRSTKLEDSAMYFCASSQTGWETQYFGPGTRLLVL.

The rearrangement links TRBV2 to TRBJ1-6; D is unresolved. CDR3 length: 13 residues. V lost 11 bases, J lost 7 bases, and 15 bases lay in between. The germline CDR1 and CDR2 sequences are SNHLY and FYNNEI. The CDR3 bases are TGTGCCTCCCGCGGGGTTGAAAATTCACCCCTCCACTTT. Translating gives CASRGVENSPLHF.

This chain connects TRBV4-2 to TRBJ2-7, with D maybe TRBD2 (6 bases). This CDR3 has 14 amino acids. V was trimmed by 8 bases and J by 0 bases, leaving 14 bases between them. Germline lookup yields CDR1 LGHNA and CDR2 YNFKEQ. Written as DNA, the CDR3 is TGTGCCAGCGCCCCCGGAGGGAGCTCCTACGAGCAGTACTTC. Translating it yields CASAPGGSSYEQYF.

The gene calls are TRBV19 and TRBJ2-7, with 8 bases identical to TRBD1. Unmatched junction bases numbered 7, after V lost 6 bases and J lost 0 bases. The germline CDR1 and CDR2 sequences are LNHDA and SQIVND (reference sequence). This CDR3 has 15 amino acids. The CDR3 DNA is TGTGCCAGTAGGGACAGGGCCGCCAGCTCCTACGAGCAGTACTTC. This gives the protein CASRDRAASSYEQYF.

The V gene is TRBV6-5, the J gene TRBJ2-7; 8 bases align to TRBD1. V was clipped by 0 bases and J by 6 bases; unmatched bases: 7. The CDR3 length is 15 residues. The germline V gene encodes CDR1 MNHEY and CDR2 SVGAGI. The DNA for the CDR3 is TGTGCCAGCAGTTACTCGAGGGGACAGGTAATCGAGCAGTACTTC. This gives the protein CASSYSRGQVIEQYF.

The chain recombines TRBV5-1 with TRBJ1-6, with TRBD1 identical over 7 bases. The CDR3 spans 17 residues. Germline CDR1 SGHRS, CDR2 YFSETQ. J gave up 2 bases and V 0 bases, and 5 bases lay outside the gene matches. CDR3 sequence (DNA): TGCGCCAGCAGCTTGGAGGGGACAGACGCCTATAATTCACCCCTCCACTTT. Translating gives CASSLEGTDAYNSPLHF.

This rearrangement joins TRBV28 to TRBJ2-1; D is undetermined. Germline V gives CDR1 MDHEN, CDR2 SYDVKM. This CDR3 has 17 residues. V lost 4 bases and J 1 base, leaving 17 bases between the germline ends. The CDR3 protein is CASSSPRGFMSYNEQFF. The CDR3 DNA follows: TGTGCCAGCAGTTCCCCCCGAGGATTTATGTCCTACAATGAGCAGTTCTTC.

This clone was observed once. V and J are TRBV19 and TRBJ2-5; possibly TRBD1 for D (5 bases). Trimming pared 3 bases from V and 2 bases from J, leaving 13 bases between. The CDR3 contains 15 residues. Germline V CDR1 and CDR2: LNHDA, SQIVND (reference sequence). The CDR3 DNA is TGTGCCAGTAGTATTGGGTTGTCAGGGCAAGAGACCCAGTACTTC. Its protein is CASSIGLSGQETQYF.

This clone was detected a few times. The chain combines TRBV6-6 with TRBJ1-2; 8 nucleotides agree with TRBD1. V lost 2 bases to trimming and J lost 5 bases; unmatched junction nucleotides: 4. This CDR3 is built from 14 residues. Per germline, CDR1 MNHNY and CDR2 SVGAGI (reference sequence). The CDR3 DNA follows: TGTGCCAGCAGTTACCACGGACAGGGTTATGGCTACACCTTC. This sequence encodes CASSYHGQGYGYTF.

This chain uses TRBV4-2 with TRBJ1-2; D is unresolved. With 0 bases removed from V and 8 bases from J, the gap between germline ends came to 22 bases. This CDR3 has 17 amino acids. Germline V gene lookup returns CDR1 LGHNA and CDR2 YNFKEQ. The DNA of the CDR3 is TGTGCCAGCAGCCAAGATCTTTGGGCAGATCAAACGGGGGGCTACACCTTC. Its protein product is CASSQDLWADQTGGYTF.

CDR3 in amino acids: CSVGGTPGTEAFF. The CDR3 DNA sequence: TGCAGCGTTGGCGGGACGCCGGGAACTGAAGCTTTCTTT. The chain employs TRBV29-1 and TRBJ1-1; a possible D gene is TRBD1 (5 bases). The CDR3 sequence is 13 residues long. Germline V CDR1 and CDR2: SQVTM, ANQGSEA. Trimming shortened V by 4 bases and J by 5 bases, and 14 bases separated the two germline ends.

The DNA for the CDR3 is TGTGCCAGCAGTCCTCGGGGTATTGAAGCTTTCTTT. Its translation: CASSPRGIEAFF. This chain links TRBV28 with TRBJ1-1; no definite D call. This CDR3 has 12 residues. V was trimmed by 5 bases and J by 7 bases, leaving 11 bases between them. Germline assignment: CDR1 MDHEN and CDR2 SYDVKM.

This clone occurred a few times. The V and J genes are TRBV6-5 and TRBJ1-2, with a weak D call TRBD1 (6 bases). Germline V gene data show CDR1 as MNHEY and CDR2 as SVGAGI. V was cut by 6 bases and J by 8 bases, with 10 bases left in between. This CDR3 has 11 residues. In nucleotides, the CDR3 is TGTGCCAGCAGCCAGGGGATGGGCTACACCTTC. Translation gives CASSQGMGYTF.

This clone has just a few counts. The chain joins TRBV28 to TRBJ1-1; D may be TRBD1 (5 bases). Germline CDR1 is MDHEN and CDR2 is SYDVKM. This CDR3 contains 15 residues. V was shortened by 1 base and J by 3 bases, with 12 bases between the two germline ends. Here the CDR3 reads CASSLLVGVDTEAFF. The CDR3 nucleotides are TGTGCCAGCAGTTTATTGGTAGGGGTTGACACTGAAGCTTTCTTT.

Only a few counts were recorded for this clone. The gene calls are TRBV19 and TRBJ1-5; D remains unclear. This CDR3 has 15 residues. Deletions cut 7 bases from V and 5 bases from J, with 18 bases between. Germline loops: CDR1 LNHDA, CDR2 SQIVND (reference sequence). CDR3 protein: CASTPGSSSYQPQHF. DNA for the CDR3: TGTGCCAGTACCCCCGGGTCCTCATCGTATCAGCCCCAGCATTTT.

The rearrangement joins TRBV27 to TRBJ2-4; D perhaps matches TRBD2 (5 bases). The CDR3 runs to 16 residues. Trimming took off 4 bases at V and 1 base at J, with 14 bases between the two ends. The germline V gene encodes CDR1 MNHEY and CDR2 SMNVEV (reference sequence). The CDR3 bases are TGTGCCAGCAGTTCCCCAGCGGAGTTTGCCAAAAACATTCAGTACTTC. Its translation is CASSSPAEFAKNIQYF.

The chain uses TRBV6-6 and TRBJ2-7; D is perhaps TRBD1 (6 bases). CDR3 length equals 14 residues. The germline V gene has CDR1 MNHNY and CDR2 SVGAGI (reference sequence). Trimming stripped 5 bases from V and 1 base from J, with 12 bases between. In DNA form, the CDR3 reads TGTGCCAGCAGTAATCCGGGACAATCCTACGAGCAGTACTTC. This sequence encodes CASSNPGQSYEQYF.

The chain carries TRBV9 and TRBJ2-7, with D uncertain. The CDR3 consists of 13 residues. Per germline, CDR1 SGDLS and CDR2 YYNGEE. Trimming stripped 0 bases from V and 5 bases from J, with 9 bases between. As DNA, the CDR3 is TGTGCCAGCAGCGTAGCGGGTCGGGACGAGCAGTACTTC. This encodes CASSVAGRDEQYF. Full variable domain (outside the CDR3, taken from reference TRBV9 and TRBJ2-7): DSGVTQTPKHLITATGQRVTLRCSPRSGDLSVYWYQQSLDQGLQFLIQYYNGEERAKGNILERFSAQQFPDLHSELNLSSLELGDSALYFCASSVAGRDEQYFGPGTRLTVT.

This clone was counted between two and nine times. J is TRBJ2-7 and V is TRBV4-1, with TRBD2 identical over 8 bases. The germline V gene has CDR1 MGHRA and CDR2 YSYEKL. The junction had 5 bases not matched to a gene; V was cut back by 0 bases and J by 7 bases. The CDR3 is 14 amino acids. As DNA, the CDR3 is TGCGCCAGCAGCCAAGATCGAGCGGGGGAAGAGCAGTACTTC. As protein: CASSQDRAGEEQYF.

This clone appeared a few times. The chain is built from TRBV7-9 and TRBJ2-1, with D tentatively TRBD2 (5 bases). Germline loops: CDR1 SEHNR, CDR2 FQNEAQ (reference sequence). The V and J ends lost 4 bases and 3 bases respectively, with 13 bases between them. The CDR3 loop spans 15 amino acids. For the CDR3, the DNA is TGTGCCAGCAGCTACCGACTAAGCTTCTACAATGAGCAGTTCTTC. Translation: CASSYRLSFYNEQFF.

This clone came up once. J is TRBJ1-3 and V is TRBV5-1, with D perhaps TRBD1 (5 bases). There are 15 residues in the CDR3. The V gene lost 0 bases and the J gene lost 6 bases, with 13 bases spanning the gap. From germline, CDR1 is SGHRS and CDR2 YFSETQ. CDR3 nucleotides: TGCGCCAGCAGCTTGGCCCGCGGGGGGTTAAACACCATATATTTT. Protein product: CASSLARGGLNTIYF.

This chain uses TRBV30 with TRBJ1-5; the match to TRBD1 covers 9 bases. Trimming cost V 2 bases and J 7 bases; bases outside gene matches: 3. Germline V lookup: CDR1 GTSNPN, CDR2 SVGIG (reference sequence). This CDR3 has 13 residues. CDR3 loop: CAWSWTGEQPQHF. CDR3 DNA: TGTGCCTGGAGTTGGACAGGGGAGCAGCCCCAGCATTTT.

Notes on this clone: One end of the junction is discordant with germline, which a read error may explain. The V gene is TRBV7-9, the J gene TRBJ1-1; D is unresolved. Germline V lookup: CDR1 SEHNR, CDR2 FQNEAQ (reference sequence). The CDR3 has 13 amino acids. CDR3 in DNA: TGTTCCAGCAGCTTTCTGAGGGACACTGAAGCTTTCTTT. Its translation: CSSSFLRDTEAFF.

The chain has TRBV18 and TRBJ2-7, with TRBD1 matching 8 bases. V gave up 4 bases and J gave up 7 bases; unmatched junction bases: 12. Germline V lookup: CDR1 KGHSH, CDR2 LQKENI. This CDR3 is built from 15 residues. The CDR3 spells CASSLKGTGATEQYF. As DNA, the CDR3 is TGTGCCAGCTCACTGAAAGGGACAGGAGCTACTGAGCAGTACTTC.

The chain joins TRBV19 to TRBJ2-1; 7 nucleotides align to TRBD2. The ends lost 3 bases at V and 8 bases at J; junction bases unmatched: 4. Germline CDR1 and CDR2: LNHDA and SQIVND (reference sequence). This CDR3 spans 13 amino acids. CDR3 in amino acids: CASSIRTRYEQFF. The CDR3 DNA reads TGTGCCAGTAGTATCAGGACTAGATATGAGCAGTTCTTC. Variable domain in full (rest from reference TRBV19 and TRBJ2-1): DGGITQSPKYLFRKEGQNVTLSCEQNLNHDAMYWYRQDPGQGLRLIYYSQIVNDFQKGDIAEGYSVSREKKESFPLTVTSAQKNPTAFYLCASSIRTRYEQFFGPGTRLTVL.

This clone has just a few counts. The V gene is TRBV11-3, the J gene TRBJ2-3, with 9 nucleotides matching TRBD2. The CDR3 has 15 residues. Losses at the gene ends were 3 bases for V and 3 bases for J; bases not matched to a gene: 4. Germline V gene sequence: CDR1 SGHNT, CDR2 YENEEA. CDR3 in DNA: TGTGCCAGCAGCTTGGCGGGGGGGCTTACAGATACGCAGTATTTT. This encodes CASSLAGGLTDTQYF.

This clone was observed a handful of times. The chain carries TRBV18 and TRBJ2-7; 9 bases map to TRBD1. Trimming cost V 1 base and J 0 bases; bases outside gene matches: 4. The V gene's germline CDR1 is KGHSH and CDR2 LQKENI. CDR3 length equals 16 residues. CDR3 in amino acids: CASSPRGTGSSYEQYF. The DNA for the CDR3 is TGTGCCAGCTCACCACGAGGGACAGGGAGCTCCTACGAGCAGTACTTC.

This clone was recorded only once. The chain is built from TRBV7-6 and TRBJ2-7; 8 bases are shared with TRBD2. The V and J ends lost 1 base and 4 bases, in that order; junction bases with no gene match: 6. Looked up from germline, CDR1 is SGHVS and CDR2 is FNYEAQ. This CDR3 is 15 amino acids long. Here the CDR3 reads CASSLGAGGIYEQYF. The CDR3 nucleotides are TGTGCCAGCAGCTTAGGGGCGGGGGGCATATACGAGCAGTACTTC. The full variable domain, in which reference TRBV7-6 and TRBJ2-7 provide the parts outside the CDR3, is GAGVSQSPRYKVTKRGQDVALRCDPISGHVSLYWYRQALGQGPEFLTYFNYEAQQDKSGLPNDRFSAERPEGSISTLTIQRTEQRDSAMYRCASSLGAGGIYEQYFGPGTRLTVT.

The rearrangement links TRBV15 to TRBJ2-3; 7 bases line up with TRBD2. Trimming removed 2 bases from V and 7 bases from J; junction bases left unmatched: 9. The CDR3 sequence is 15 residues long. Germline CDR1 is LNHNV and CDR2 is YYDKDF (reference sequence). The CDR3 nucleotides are TGTGCCACCAGCAGACCCTCGCTAGCGGACTATACGCAGTATTTT. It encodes CATSRPSLADYTQYF.

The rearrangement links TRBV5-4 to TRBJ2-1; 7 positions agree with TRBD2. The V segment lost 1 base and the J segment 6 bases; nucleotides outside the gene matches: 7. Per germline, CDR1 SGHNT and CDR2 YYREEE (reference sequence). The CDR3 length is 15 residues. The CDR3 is CASSLWLAEGNEQFF. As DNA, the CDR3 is TGTGCCAGCAGCTTGTGGCTAGCGGAGGGCAATGAGCAGTTCTTC.

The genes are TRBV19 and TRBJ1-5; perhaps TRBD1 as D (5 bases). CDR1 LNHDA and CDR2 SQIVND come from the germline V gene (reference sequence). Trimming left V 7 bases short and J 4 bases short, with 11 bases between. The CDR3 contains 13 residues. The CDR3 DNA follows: TGTGCCAGTAATGGGGGGAAAAATCAGCCCCAGCATTTT. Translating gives CASNGGKNQPQHF.